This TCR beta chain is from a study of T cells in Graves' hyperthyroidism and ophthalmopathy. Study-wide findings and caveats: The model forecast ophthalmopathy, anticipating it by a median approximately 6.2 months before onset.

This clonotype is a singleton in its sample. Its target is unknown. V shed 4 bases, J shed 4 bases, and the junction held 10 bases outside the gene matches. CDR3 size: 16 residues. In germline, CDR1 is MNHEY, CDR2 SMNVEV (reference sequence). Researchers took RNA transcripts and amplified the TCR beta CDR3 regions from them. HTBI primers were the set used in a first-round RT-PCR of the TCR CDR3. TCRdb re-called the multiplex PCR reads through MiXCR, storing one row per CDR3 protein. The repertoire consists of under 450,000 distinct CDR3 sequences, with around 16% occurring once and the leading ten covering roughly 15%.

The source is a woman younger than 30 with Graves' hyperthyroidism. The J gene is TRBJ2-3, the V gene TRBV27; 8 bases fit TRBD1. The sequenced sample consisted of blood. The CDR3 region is CASSSRGAGGPDTQYF. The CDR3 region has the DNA TGTGCCAGCAGTTCCCGGGGCGCAGGGGGCCCAGATACGCAGTATTTT.